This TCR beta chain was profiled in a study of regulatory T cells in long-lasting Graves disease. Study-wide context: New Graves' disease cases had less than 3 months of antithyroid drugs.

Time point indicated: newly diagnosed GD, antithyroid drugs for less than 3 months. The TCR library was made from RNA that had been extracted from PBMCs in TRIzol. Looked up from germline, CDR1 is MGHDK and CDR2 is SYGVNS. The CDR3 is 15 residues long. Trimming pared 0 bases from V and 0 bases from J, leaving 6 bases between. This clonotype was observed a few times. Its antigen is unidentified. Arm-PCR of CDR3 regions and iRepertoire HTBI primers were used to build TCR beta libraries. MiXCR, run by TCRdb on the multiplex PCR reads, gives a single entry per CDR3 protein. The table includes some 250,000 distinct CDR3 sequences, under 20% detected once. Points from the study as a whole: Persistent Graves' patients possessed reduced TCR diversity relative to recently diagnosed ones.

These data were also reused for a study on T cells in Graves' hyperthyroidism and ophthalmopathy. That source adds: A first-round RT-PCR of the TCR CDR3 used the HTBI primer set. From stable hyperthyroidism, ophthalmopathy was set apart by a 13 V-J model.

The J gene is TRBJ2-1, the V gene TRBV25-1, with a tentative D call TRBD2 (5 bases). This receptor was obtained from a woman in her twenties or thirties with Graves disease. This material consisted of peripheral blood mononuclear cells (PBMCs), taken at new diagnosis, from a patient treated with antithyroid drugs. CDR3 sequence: CASSEYGSSYNEQFF. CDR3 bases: TGTGCCAGCAGTGAATATGGGAGCTCCTACAATGAGCAGTTCTTC.